This TCR beta chain stems from a study of blood T cell repertoires in COVID-19. The overall study: The analysed material was cDNA or gDNA that came from T cells, B-cell-depleted T cells, or PBMCs.

CDR3 size: 16 residues. The germline gives CDR1 SEHNR, CDR2 FQNEAQ (reference sequence). V gave up 5 bases and J gave up 0 bases, with 16 bases separating them. Original handling: Amplification from reference gene primers served as the basis for estimated nucleated cell counts. Profiling relied on immunoSEQ multiplex PCR, and the TCRdb table lists in-frame clones only, not all of them. Clonal size and the V and J genes are those of that table, whereas D and trimming came from the DNA. The sample holds about 240,000 clones, about 81% seen once. The specimen sequenced was peripheral blood. The receptor comes from a woman aged 55-70 years with active or convalescent COVID-19. The chain carries TRBV7-9 and TRBJ2-5; maybe TRBD2 (6 bases). CDR3 bases: TGTGCCAGCAGCCAGGAGCGCCGGGAGTACCAAGAGACCCAGTACTTC. This gives the protein CASSQERREYQETQYF.